The 10 T cell receptor beta chains reported below all come from one sample, sequenced in a study of blood T cell repertoires in COVID-19. Libraries were prepared by immunoSEQ multiplex PCR; TCRdb keeps only in-frame clonotypes and omits some of them. The table shows tens of thousands of clones, with roughly four fifths occurring only once. Sequenced material: peripheral blood. Source of these receptors: a man between 50 and 59 years old with active or convalescent COVID-19.

This clone appeared a single time. The chain carries TRBV11-2 and TRBJ2-5, with D perhaps matching TRBD1 (7 bases). Germline lookup yields CDR1 SGHAT and CDR2 FQNNGV. V gave up 4 bases and J gave up 5 bases, with 11 bases separating them. The CDR3 loop spans 13 amino acids. CDR3 protein: CASSSSGGETQYF. As DNA, the CDR3 is TGTGCCAGCAGCTCCTCAGGGGGGGAGACCCAGTACTTC.

CDR3 amino acids: CASSIGRSAGGNYNEQFF. CDR3 bases: TGTGCCAGTAGTATTGGGCGTTCAGCGGGGGGGAACTACAATGAGCAGTTCTTC. The chain employs TRBV19 and TRBJ2-1, with 10 bases lining up with TRBD2. J lost 3 bases, V lost 3 bases, and 11 bases had no gene match. The V gene's germline CDR1 is LNHDA and CDR2 SQIVND (reference sequence). This CDR3 contains 18 residues.

The V and J genes are TRBV4-3 and TRBJ2-6, with D unclear. Germline assignment: CDR1 LGHNA and CDR2 YSLEER. V was shortened by 0 bases and J by 0 bases, with 18 bases between the two germline ends. The CDR3 sequence is 20 residues long. The CDR3, as DNA: TGCGCCAGCAGCCAAGAATTGGTCAGTGGGCGTTTCTCTGGGGCCAACGTCCTGACTTTC. It encodes CASSQELVSGRFSGANVLTF.

The chain recombines TRBV5-1 with TRBJ2-1, with 14 bases fitting TRBD2. Germline V gives CDR1 SGHRS, CDR2 YFSETQ. CDR3 length: 15 amino acids. J gave up 8 bases and V 4 bases, and 5 bases lay outside the gene matches. In nucleotides, the CDR3 is TGCGCCAGCAGCCAGACTAGCGGGGGGGAGGATGAGCAGTTCTTC. As protein: CASSQTSGGEDEQFF.

This chain joins TRBV3-1 (or the pseudogene TRBV3-2) and TRBJ1-1; 7 nucleotides agree with TRBD1. The CDR3 is 15 residues long. Germline values: CDR1 LGHDT, CDR2 YNNKEL (reference sequence). J gave up 0 bases and V 4 bases, and 5 bases lay outside the gene matches. The CDR3 spells CASSPMGQLNTEAFF. In nucleotides, the CDR3 is TGTGCCAGCAGCCCGATGGGACAGCTGAACACTGAAGCTTTCTTT.

The chain employs TRBV5-6 and TRBJ2-4; 12 bases agree with TRBD2. Germline V gene lookup returns CDR1 SGHDT and CDR2 YYEEEE. After removal of 4 bases from V and 0 bases from J, the junction contained 8 bases not matched to a gene. This CDR3 comprises 18 residues. The CDR3 DNA reads as TGTGCCAGCAGCCTGCTGACTAGCGGGGGCTCAGCCAAAAACATTCAGTACTTC. Translated, it gives CASSLLTSGGSAKNIQYF.

The V gene is TRBV19, the J gene TRBJ1-5; D is undetermined. The CDR3 has 9 amino acids. The germline V gene encodes CDR1 LNHDA and CDR2 SQIVND (reference sequence). The V gene lost 9 bases and the J gene lost 6 bases, with 3 bases spanning the gap. Written as DNA, the CDR3 is TGTGCCAGCGTTCAGCCCCAGCATTTT. This codes for CASVQPQHF.

The chain uses TRBV28 and TRBJ1-1, with a possible D match to TRBD1 (6 bases). Germline V gene data show CDR1 as MDHEN and CDR2 as SYDVKM. V lost 2 bases, J lost 5 bases, and 12 bases lay in between. CDR3 length: 14 residues. The CDR3 is CASSLMRGWTEAFF. CDR3 bases: TGTGCCAGCAGTTTAATGAGGGGGTGGACTGAAGCTTTCTTT.

The rearrangement uses TRBV11-1 and TRBJ2-1; no definite D call. The V and J ends lost 5 bases and 8 bases respectively, with 13 bases between them. Germline lookup yields CDR1 SGHAT and CDR2 FQDESV (reference sequence). The CDR3 contains 13 residues. The CDR3 nucleotides read TGTGCCAGCAGCCTAGAAGTTACGGATGAGCAGTTCTTC. This sequence encodes CASSLEVTDEQFF.

V is TRBV25-1 and J is TRBJ1-1; D is unresolved. V lost 0 bases, J lost 2 bases, and 13 bases lay in between. The CDR3 has 16 residues. The V gene's germline CDR1 is MGHDK and CDR2 SYGVNS. CDR3 amino acids: CASSEYGVLLNTEAFF. CDR3 coding DNA: TGTGCCAGCAGTGAATATGGAGTTTTACTAAACACTGAAGCTTTCTTT.